These T cell receptor beta chains were read from a single sample in a study of shared clonotypes between healthy human individuals. Repertoires were generated with immunoSEQ multiplex PCR, while TCRdb's copy carries only in-frame clones and drops some. The repertoire holds approximately 1.4 million clones, with 95% to 99% as singletons. The sample consisted of naive CD4+ T cells sorted from blood. These receptor sequences come from a man aged 25 to 45 in good health. CDR3s include the opening cysteine and the closing phenylalanine or tryptophan. The D gene is left open where the match is weak. Size values are once, few and many counts, or a class for expanded clones, and some rows have none.

j_call	v_call	clone_size	d_call	cdr3_aa	cdr3_nt
TRBJ2-6	TRBV2	.	.	CASTLDSSGANVLTF	TGTGCCAGCACCCTAGACAGCTCTGGGGCCAACGTCCTGACTTTC
TRBJ2-3	TRBV28	once	.	CASSNIGQTDTQYF	TGTGCCAGCAGCAACATAGGCCAGACAGATACGCAGTATTTT
TRBJ2-2	TRBV7-2	.	TRBD2	CASSLIHTPAGVGTGELFF	TGTGCCAGCAGCCTCATACACACTCCAGCGGGAGTAGGCACCGGGGAGCTGTTTTTT
TRBJ2-1	TRBV15	.	.	CATNWRGTYNEQFF	TGTGCCACCAACTGGCGGGGAACCTACAATGAGCAGTTCTTC
TRBJ2-1	TRBV5-6	.	TRBD2	CASFLSGSPRLYNEQFF	TGTGCCAGCTTCCTTAGCGGGAGCCCCCGACTCTACAATGAGCAGTTCTTC
TRBJ1-5	TRBV19	.	.	CASSIFHREPQHF	TGTGCCAGTAGTATCTTCCACCGCGAACCCCAGCATTTT
TRBJ2-2	TRBV5-4	.	.	CASSLEPGRITGELFF	TGTGCCAGCAGCTTGGAACCGGGAAGAATCACCGGGGAGCTGTTTTTT
TRBJ1-5	TRBV28	once	.	CASSFGAQLNQPQHF	TGTGCCAGCAGTTTCGGAGCACAGCTCAATCAGCCCCAGCATTTT
TRBJ1-1	TRBV2	.	.	CASSVLRNTEAFF	TGTGCCAGCAGTGTCCTCAGGAACACTGAAGCTTTCTTT
TRBJ2-5	TRBV5-4	.	.	CASSTGPVKETQYF	TGTGCCAGCAGCACAGGTCCTGTTAAAGAGACCCAGTACTTC
TRBJ2-1	TRBV29-1	.	TRBD2	CSESGTIYNEQFF	TGCAGCGAATCCGGGACTATCTACAATGAGCAGTTCTTC
TRBJ2-1	TRBV7-2	.	.	CASRGLATHNEQFF	TGTGCCAGCAGGGGGCTAGCGACCCACAATGAGCAGTTCTTC
TRBJ2-5	TRBV6-1	.	.	CASSTRVETQYF	TGTGCCAGCAGCACCAGGGTGGAGACCCAGTACTTC
TRBJ1-1	TRBV2	.	.	CASSQETFPPFF	TGTGCCAGCAGTCAGGAAACTTTCCCCCCTTTCTTT
TRBJ1-1	TRBV18	.	.	CASSASWNTEAFF	TGTGCCAGCTCAGCGAGCTGGAACACTGAAGCTTTCTTT
TRBJ1-3	TRBV7-6	.	.	CASSKGTTRNTIYF	TGTGCCAGCAGCAAAGGGACAACCCGAAACACCATATATTTT
TRBJ2-2	TRBV5-8	.	.	CASSFRANTGELFF	TGTGCCAGCAGCTTCCGGGCTAACACCGGGGAGCTGTTTTTT
TRBJ1-5	TRBV6-5	.	.	CASSPTRGSYQPQHF	TGTGCCAGCAGTCCGACTCGGGGTAGTTATCAGCCCCAGCATTTT
TRBJ1-2	TRBV9	.	.	CASSVVGPGSGYTF	TGTGCCAGCAGCGTCGTAGGGCCGGGAAGTGGCTACACCTTC
TRBJ2-2	TRBV10-2	.	.	CASTPSAGELFF	TGCGCCAGCACCCCCTCGGCCGGGGAGCTGTTTTTT
TRBJ2-7	TRBV7-6	.	TRBD2	CASSSYGTSGSSSYEQYF	TGTGCCAGCAGCAGCTACGGGACTAGCGGATCGAGCTCCTACGAGCAGTACTTC
TRBJ2-7	TRBV29-1	.	TRBD2	CSVGAGEAEQYF	TGCAGCGTTGGAGCGGGAGAGGCCGAGCAGTACTTC
TRBJ2-5	TRBV18	.	.	CASSPPEGLWETQYF	TGTGCCAGCTCACCACCGGAAGGGCTTTGGGAGACCCAGTACTTC
TRBJ1-1	TRBV4-3	.	.	CASSQDWGNTEAFF	TGCGCCAGCAGCCAAGACTGGGGGAACACTGAAGCTTTCTTT
TRBJ1-1	TRBV10-3	once	.	CAIGTFKLPAFF	TGTGCCATCGGGACATTTAAACTTCCAGCTTTCTTT
TRBJ2-7	TRBV29-1	.	TRBD1	CSGRRDRYSYEQYF	TGCAGCGGGCGCCGGGACAGGTACTCCTACGAGCAGTACTTC
TRBJ2-3	TRBV19	.	TRBD2	CASTPSGRRDTQYF	TGTGCCAGTACCCCCAGCGGGAGGAGGGATACGCAGTATTTT
TRBJ2-7	TRBV7-2	.	.	CASSPREYYEQYF	TGTGCCAGCAGTCCCCGGGAATACTACGAGCAGTACTTC
TRBJ2-3	TRBV5-1	.	.	CASSLEANTQYF	TGCGCCAGCAGCTTGGAGGCCAATACGCAGTATTTT
TRBJ2-7	TRBV11-3	.	TRBD2	CASSPGGGQEYEQYF	TGTGCCAGCAGCCCCGGGGGGGGGCAAGAGTACGAGCAGTACTTC
TRBJ1-5	TRBV29-1	.	.	CSVGGTGDSNQPQHF	TGCAGCGTTGGTGGTACAGGAGATAGCAATCAGCCCCAGCATTTT
TRBJ2-7	TRBV5-6	.	TRBD1	CASSLVGRDRGTYEQYF	TGTGCCAGCAGCTTGGTGGGCCGGGACAGGGGGACCTACGAGCAGTACTTC
TRBJ1-1	TRBV30	once	.	CACPGGLNTEAFF	TGTGCCTGCCCGGGCGGGTTGAACACTGAAGCTTTCTTT
TRBJ1-2	TRBV9	.	.	CASSVRAGYGYTF	TGTGCCAGCAGCGTGAGGGCAGGCTATGGCTACACCTTC
TRBJ1-1	TRBV29-1	.	.	CSVEGEANTEAFF	TGCAGCGTTGAAGGGGAGGCGAACACTGAAGCTTTCTTT
TRBJ1-1	TRBV9	.	TRBD1	CASSAHPGTGRPAEAFF	TGTGCCAGCAGCGCCCACCCCGGGACAGGGAGGCCCGCTGAAGCTTTCTTT
TRBJ2-1	TRBV5-1	.	TRBD2	CASSLGIGSGGPYNEQFF	TGCGCCAGCAGCTTAGGCATCGGGTCGGGAGGGCCCTACAATGAGCAGTTCTTC
TRBJ2-1	TRBV5-4	.	TRBD1	CASSRRGPTDNEQFF	TGTGCCAGCAGCCGCAGGGGGCCTACTGACAATGAGCAGTTCTTC
TRBJ2-7	TRBV30	.	.	CAWSFGQSYEQYF	TGTGCCTGGAGTTTCGGACAGAGTTACGAGCAGTACTTC
TRBJ2-7	TRBV14	.	.	CASSQGFMAGLSYEQYF	TGTGCCAGCAGCCAGGGGTTCATGGCCGGCCTATCCTACGAGCAGTACTTC
TRBJ2-7	TRBV6-1	.	.	CASRESLGTSEQYF	TGTGCCAGCAGGGAGTCCCTTGGGACAAGTGAGCAGTACTTC
TRBJ1-1	TRBV18	.	.	CASSPRGDTEAFF	TGTGCCAGCTCACCACGGGGAGACACTGAAGCTTTCTTT
TRBJ1-1	TRBV6-1	.	.	CATQVDPNTEAFF	TGTGCTACCCAGGTGGACCCGAACACTGAAGCTTTCTTT
TRBJ2-7	TRBV11-2	.	.	CASSKLAVSGEQYF	TGTGCCAGCAGCAAACTAGCCGTCTCGGGCGAGCAGTACTTC
TRBJ1-2	TRBV5-1	.	.	CASSPAGGFGFGTNYTF	TGCGCCAGCAGCCCGGCAGGCGGGTTTGGGTTCGGGACGAACTACACCTTC
TRBJ2-7	TRBV5-6	once	.	CASSLVAFAADYEQYF	TGTGCCAGCAGCTTGGTAGCGTTCGCCGCCGACTACGAGCAGTACTTC
TRBJ1-3	TRBV7-3	.	.	CASSLGSGNTIYF	TGTGCCAGCAGCTTAGGGTCTGGAAACACCATATATTTT
TRBJ1-1	TRBV9	once	.	CASSAWGDNTEAFF	TGTGCCAGCAGCGCGTGGGGGGACAACACTGAAGCTTTCTTT